This TCR beta chain comes out of a study of cytomegalovirus exposure and HLA in healthy donors. General study findings and limits: HLA alleles were associated with some 17,000 TCR beta sequences in a later analysis at 0.05 false discovery rate.

Germline loops: CDR1 SGDLS, CDR2 YYNGEE. The V end was cut by 4 bases, the J end by 8 bases, with 18 bases between. The CDR3 loop spans 14 amino acids. A remark on this clone: Antigen unknown.

Vbeta (60) and Jbeta (13) primers were used in the PCR. Data came from immunoSEQ multiplex PCR; TCRdb stores just in-frame clones and leaves some out. The sample records under 200,000 clones, more than 75% being singletons. The receptor was derived from a man aged 35-49 years in good health and CMV-seropositive. The chain joins TRBV9 to TRBJ1-2; D is ambiguous. The sequenced sample consisted of PBMCs. The CDR3 region is CASSPSPGSVGYTF. The CDR3 DNA sequence: TGTGCCAGCAGCCCCTCGCCCGGGTCGGTCGGCTACACCTTC.